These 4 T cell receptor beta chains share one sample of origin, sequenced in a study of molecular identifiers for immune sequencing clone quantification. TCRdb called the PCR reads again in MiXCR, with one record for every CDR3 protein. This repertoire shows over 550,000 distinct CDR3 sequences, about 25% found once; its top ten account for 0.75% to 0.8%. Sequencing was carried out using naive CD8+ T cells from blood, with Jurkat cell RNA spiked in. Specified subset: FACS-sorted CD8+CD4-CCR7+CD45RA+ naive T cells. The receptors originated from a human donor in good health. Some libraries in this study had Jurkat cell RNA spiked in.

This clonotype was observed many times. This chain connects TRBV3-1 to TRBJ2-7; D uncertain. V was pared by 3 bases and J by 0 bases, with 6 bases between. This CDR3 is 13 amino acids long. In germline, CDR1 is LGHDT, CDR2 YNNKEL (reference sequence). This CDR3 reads CASSQSSSYEQYF. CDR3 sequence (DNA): TGTGCCAGCAGCCAGAGTAGCTCCTACGAGCAGTACTTC.

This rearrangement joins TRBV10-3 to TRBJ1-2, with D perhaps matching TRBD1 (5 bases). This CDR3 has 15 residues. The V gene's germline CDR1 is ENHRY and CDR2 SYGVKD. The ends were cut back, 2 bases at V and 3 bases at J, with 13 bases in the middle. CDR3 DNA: TGTGCCATCAGTGAGGTGGGAGGGGAGGACTATGGCTACACCTTC. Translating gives CAISEVGGEDYGYTF.

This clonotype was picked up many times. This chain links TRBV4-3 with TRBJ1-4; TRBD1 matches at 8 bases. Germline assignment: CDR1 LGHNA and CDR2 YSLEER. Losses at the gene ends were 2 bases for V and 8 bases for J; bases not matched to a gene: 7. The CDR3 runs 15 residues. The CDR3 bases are TGCGCCAGCAGCCAAACAGACAGGGGAGGCGAAAAACTGTTTTTT. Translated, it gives CASSQTDRGGEKLFF.

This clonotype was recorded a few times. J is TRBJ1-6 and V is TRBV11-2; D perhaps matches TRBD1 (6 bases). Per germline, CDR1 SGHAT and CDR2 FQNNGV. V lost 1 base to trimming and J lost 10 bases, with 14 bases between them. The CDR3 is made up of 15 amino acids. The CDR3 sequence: CASSLGRSGVSPLHF. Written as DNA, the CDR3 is TGTGCCAGCAGCTTAGGCCGCTCAGGGGTATCACCCCTCCACTTT.